The source of this TCR beta chain is a study of beta chain features in type 1 diabetes. This clone has a handful of counts. Expressed TCRB transcripts got sequenced, as all isolated RNA was reverse transcribed. TCRdb keeps only in-frame clones here, not all; method: immunoSEQ multiplex PCR. The table includes about 410,000 clones, 11% to 15% detected once. Researchers reported sorting CD4+ naive, central memory, regulatory and stem cell-like memory cells via CD45RO/CCR7/CD25/CD127/CD95/CD27. The sequence was obtained from a man in his thirties or forties in good health. The sample taken for sequencing was naive CD4+ T cells from blood.

In DNA form, the CDR3 reads TGCAGCGTGCCCCCCGTGGGTATAGAGACCCAGTACTTC. Translation gives CSVPPVGIETQYF. The chain has TRBV29-1 and TRBJ2-5; no clear D gene. Trimming removed 6 bases from V and 4 bases from J, with 15 bases in between. CDR1 and CDR2 from the germline V gene are SQVTM and ANQGSEA. The CDR3 is 13 amino acids.